One sample yielded the 26 T cell receptor beta chains listed below, sequenced in a study of blood T cell repertoires in COVID-19. The repertoire was sequenced with immunoSEQ multiplex PCR; TCRdb's copy has only in-frame clones and lacks some. This sample has tens of thousands of clones; 72% occur once, and the top ten carry about 43%. The sequenced sample was peripheral blood. Every receptor here comes from a woman older than 75 with acute or convalescent COVID-19.

The genes are TRBV18 and TRBJ1-6; possible D gene TRBD1, 6 bases. This CDR3 has 14 amino acids. In germline, CDR1 is KGHSH, CDR2 LQKENI. Trimming left V 5 bases short and J 8 bases short, with 13 bases between. CDR3 protein: CASSKGGIDSPLHF. CDR3 sequence (DNA): TGTGCCAGCTCAAAGGGGGGGATTGATTCACCCCTCCACTTT.

J is TRBJ2-5 and V is TRBV5-1; 8 nucleotides align to TRBD2. From germline, CDR1 is SGHRS and CDR2 YFSETQ. The CDR3 has 15 amino acids. V dropped 0 bases and J dropped 5; count of bases not matched to a gene: 6. CDR3 region: CASSLASGLGETQYF. CDR3 DNA sequence: TGCGCCAGCAGCTTGGCCTCGGGACTAGGGGAGACCCAGTACTTC.

The CDR3 bases are TGTGCCAGTAGTACCCGTACTAGCGGGGGATCCTACGAGCAGTACTTC. It is translated as CASSTRTSGGSYEQYF. This rearrangement joins TRBV19 to TRBJ2-7; 11 nucleotides agree with TRBD2. Germline V lookup: CDR1 LNHDA, CDR2 SQIVND (reference sequence). The CDR3 loop spans 16 amino acids. Trimming at V came to 4 bases and at J to 1 base, leaving 6 bases not matched to a gene. Drawing the rest from reference TRBV19 and TRBJ2-7, the complete variable domain is DGGITQSPKYLFRKEGQNVTLSCEQNLNHDAMYWYRQDPGQGLRLIYYSQIVNDFQKGDIAEGYSVSREKKESFPLTVTSAQKNPTAFYLCASSTRTSGGSYEQYFGPGTRLTVT.

The chain carries TRBV28 and TRBJ1-2; TRBD1 aligns across 7 bases. V was clipped by 4 bases and J by 4 bases; unmatched bases: 3. Germline assignment: CDR1 MDHEN and CDR2 SYDVKM. The CDR3 has 13 amino acids. CDR3 sequence: CASSSGGIYGYTF. DNA of the CDR3: TGTGCCAGCAGTTCAGGGGGGATCTATGGCTACACCTTC.

This clone occurred a few times. V gene TRBV10-3 combines with J gene TRBJ1-5, with 10 bases aligning to TRBD1. The germline gives CDR1 ENHRY, CDR2 SYGVKD. The CDR3 consists of 14 residues. J was trimmed by 5 bases and V by 10 bases; bases with no gene match: 8. The CDR3, as DNA: TGTGCCAGCGGGACAGGGGAGTTTCATCAGCCCCAGCATTTT. This encodes CASGTGEFHQPQHF.

This clone was seen more than once but under ten times. The J gene is TRBJ1-6, the V gene TRBV4-1; tentative D call: TRBD1 (5 bases). The CDR3 covers 15 residues. The V end was cut by 4 bases, the J end by 5 bases, with 12 bases between. Germline V gives CDR1 MGHRA, CDR2 YSYEKL. In DNA, the CDR3 is TGCGCCAGCAGCCCGAGTGGGACTAATAATTCACCCCTCCACTTT. It yields the protein CASSPSGTNNSPLHF.

V gene TRBV30 combines with J gene TRBJ1-4, with D unclear. Germline V gene data show CDR1 as GTSNPN and CDR2 as SVGIG (reference sequence). The CDR3 sequence is 12 residues long. V was cut by 0 bases and J by 15 bases, with 14 bases left in between. The CDR3, as DNA: TGTGCCTGGAGTGTACGTGCAGGCCAAGTGTTTTTT. This sequence encodes CAWSVRAGQVFF.

The chain links TRBV30 to TRBJ1-6; D is ambiguous. V lost 4 bases and J 8 bases, leaving 6 bases between the germline ends. Germline V CDR1 and CDR2: GTSNPN, SVGIG (reference sequence). The CDR3 sequence is 11 residues long. In nucleotides, the CDR3 is TGTGCCTGGATGGCGGATTCACCCCTCCACTTT. Translation: CAWMADSPLHF.

The rearrangement links TRBV30 to TRBJ1-2, with 7 nucleotides matching TRBD1. V shed 1 base and J 3 bases; nucleotides not matched to a gene: 8. The CDR3 sequence is 15 residues long. Germline V lookup: CDR1 GTSNPN, CDR2 SVGIG (reference sequence). The DNA of the CDR3 is TGTGCCTGGAGTGAGGGGGCCCCCGGTGACTATGGCTACACCTTC. This sequence encodes CAWSEGAPGDYGYTF.

The chain uses TRBV2 and TRBJ2-5; 7 nucleotides agree with TRBD2. Trimming at V came to 6 bases and at J to 1 base, leaving 5 bases not matched to a gene. Looked up from germline, CDR1 is SNHLY and CDR2 is FYNNEI. The CDR3 length is 14 residues. As DNA, the CDR3 is TGTGCCAGCAGCCCTGGACTAGTCCAAGAGACCCAGTACTTC. Its translation: CASSPGLVQETQYF.

The chain couples TRBV21-1 to TRBJ1-5; TRBD1, the D gene given by the table, was not confirmed from the DNA. TRBV21-1 represents a pseudogene. The length of the CDR3 is 16 residues. The CDR3 region has the DNA TGTGCCAGCAGCAAAGATTGCAGGGATCTCAATCAGCCCCAGCATTTT. Translating gives CASSKDCRDLNQPQHF.

CDR3 loop: CASSQDWASYEQYF. In nucleotides, the CDR3 is TGTGCCAGCAGCCAAGATTGGGCCTCCTACGAGCAGTACTTC. The chain links TRBV4-2 to TRBJ2-7; unclear D gene. This CDR3 contains 14 residues. The germline CDR1 and CDR2 sequences are LGHNA and YNFKEQ. Trimming cost V 0 bases and J 0 bases, with 6 bases left between them.

This clone has a single count. V gene TRBV3-1 (or the pseudogene TRBV3-2) combines with J gene TRBJ1-1, with 9 nucleotides matching TRBD1. V lost 4 bases to trimming and J lost 3 bases; unmatched junction nucleotides: 6. Germline CDR1 and CDR2: LGHDT and YNNKEL (reference sequence). This CDR3 has 15 amino acids. CDR3 protein: CASSLQGAADTEAFF. The CDR3 nucleotides are TGTGCCAGCAGCCTACAGGGGGCGGCGGACACTGAAGCTTTCTTT.

This clone turned up a few times. The chain recombines TRBV24-1 with TRBJ2-3; a weak D match, TRBD1 (6 bases). Germline assignment: CDR1 KGHDR and CDR2 SFDVKD. This CDR3 is 17 amino acids long. Trimming removed 0 bases from V and 0 bases from J, with 12 bases in between. The DNA of the CDR3 is TGTGCCACCAGTGATTTGGGGCAGGGGTCTAGCACAGATACGCAGTATTTT. Amino acid sequence: CATSDLGQGSSTDTQYF.

The chain is built from TRBV6-6 and TRBJ2-5, with 7 bases lining up with TRBD1. Germline V gene sequence: CDR1 MNHNY, CDR2 SVGAGI (reference sequence). V shed 2 bases, J shed 3 bases, and the junction held 3 bases outside the gene matches. This CDR3 is built from 14 residues. The CDR3, as DNA: TGTGCCAGCAGTTACCCTGGGACAGAAGAGACCCAGTACTTC. As protein: CASSYPGTEETQYF.

This rearrangement joins TRBV3-1 (or the pseudogene TRBV3-2) to TRBJ2-5; 15 nucleotides match TRBD2. This CDR3 region has 17 residues. V dropped 5 bases and J dropped 5; count of bases not matched to a gene: 9. Germline CDR1 reads LGHDT; CDR2 reads YNNKEL (reference sequence). The CDR3 nucleotides are TGTGCCAGCAGCACCCGGACTAGCGGGAGGGCCCGGGAGACCCAGTACTTC. Translated, it gives CASSTRTSGRARETQYF.

The chain recombines TRBV28 with TRBJ2-3; 9 bases are shared with TRBD2. J lost 5 bases, V lost 6 bases, and 9 bases had no gene match. The CDR3 is made up of 15 amino acids. Germline CDR1 and CDR2: MDHEN and SYDVKM. The CDR3 loop reads CASRSSGRGGDTQYF. The CDR3, as DNA: TGTGCCAGCAGAAGTAGCGGGAGAGGGGGAGATACGCAGTATTTT.

This clone has only a few counts. V is TRBV6-2 or TRBV6-3 and J is TRBJ2-1; weak D call: TRBD2 (6 bases). The V gene's germline CDR1 is MNHEY and CDR2 SVGEGT. With 8 bases removed from V and 8 bases from J, the gap between germline ends came to 16 bases. This CDR3 contains 13 residues. The CDR3: CASCSTSWDEQFF. The CDR3 DNA follows: TGTGCCAGCTGTTCAACTAGCTGGGATGAGCAGTTCTTC.

The chain carries TRBV18 and TRBJ2-7, with 10 bases identical to TRBD1. Per germline, CDR1 KGHSH and CDR2 LQKENI. The ends lost 5 bases at V and 3 bases at J; junction bases unmatched: 1. The CDR3 covers 13 residues. The CDR3 coding sequence is TGTGCCAGCTCAAGGGACAGGGGCTACGAGCAGTACTTC. This gives the protein CASSRDRGYEQYF.

The chain uses TRBV12-3 or TRBV12-4 and TRBJ2-5; D remains unclear. Trimming removed 1 base from V and 7 bases from J, with 7 bases in between. This CDR3 is built from 12 residues. This CDR3 reads CASSLGGGTQYF. Here the CDR3 DNA reads TGTGCCAGCAGTTTAGGCGGTGGGACCCAGTACTTC.

The V call is TRBV2, the J call TRBJ1-4; TRBD1 aligns across 9 bases. This CDR3 region has 19 residues. The ends lost 6 bases at V and 0 bases at J; junction bases unmatched: 14. Germline V gene sequence: CDR1 SNHLY, CDR2 FYNNEI. The CDR3 DNA is TGTGCCAGCAGGGCCGTTGGGACAGGGTGGTACGCAACTAATGAAAAACTGTTTTTT. It yields the protein CASRAVGTGWYATNEKLFF.

Details on this clone: The junction departs from germline at one end; a sequencing error may be responsible. This chain joins TRBV2 and TRBJ2-1; TRBD1 agrees at 7 bases. This CDR3 comprises 13 residues. CDR1 and CDR2 from the germline V gene are SNHLY and FYNNEI. The CDR3 DNA is TGTGCCAGCAGAGAAGGGACAGTCCTTCACCAGTTCTTC. Translating gives CASREGTVLHQFF.

The V gene is TRBV9, the J gene TRBJ2-3; D is uncertain. The CDR3 length is 15 residues. The V end lost 1 base, the J end lost 0 bases, and 9 bases lay between the germline ends. Per the germline V gene, CDR1 is SGDLS and CDR2 is YYNGEE. CDR3 sequence: CASSVYGSSTDTQYF. The CDR3 region has the DNA TGTGCCAGCAGCGTATATGGTAGTAGCACAGATACGCAGTATTTT.

This clone has a single count. The gene calls are TRBV2 and TRBJ1-1; TRBD1 agrees at 9 bases. The ends lost 4 bases at V and 0 bases at J; junction bases unmatched: 6. The CDR3 runs 16 residues. The germline V gene encodes CDR1 SNHLY and CDR2 FYNNEI. This CDR3 reads CASSGQGGIMNTEAFF. DNA for the CDR3: TGTGCCAGCAGTGGACAGGGGGGCATAATGAACACTGAAGCTTTCTTT.

The chain has TRBV7-9 and TRBJ2-6; TRBD1 agrees at 7 bases. V shed 3 bases, J shed 2 bases, and the junction held 10 bases outside the gene matches. This CDR3 contains 18 residues. Germline CDR1 SEHNR, CDR2 FQNEAQ (reference sequence). The CDR3, as DNA: TGTGCCAGCAGCTTTTCAGGGGGAAGTACGACTGGGGCCAACGTCCTGACTTTC. This encodes CASSFSGGSTTGANVLTF.

This chain connects TRBV29-1 to TRBJ1-2; D is undetermined. This CDR3 contains 14 residues. V lost 5 bases to trimming and J lost 2 bases, with 15 bases between them. Looked up from germline, CDR1 is SQVTM and CDR2 is ANQGSEA. The CDR3 nucleotides are TGCAGCGTTTCCGGGTCCTCGGAAAACTATGGCTACACCTTC. It yields the protein CSVSGSSENYGYTF.